The rows below give T cell receptor beta chains drawn from one sample of a study of graft-versus-host responses after intestinal transplantation. This table comes from immunoSEQ multiplex PCR, and its TCRdb copy is limited to in-frame clones, with some not included. Of 45,000 to 65,000 clones listed, roughly 93% are singletons. Their cognate antigens are unknown. The material was unstimulated CD4+ T cells sorted from spleen or lymph node cells, obtained before transplant. Every receptor here comes from a human donor who was the organ donor for an intestinal transplant. Both conserved end residues are part of each CDR3. The D gene is left open where the match is weak. The size field is filled for only some rows; it gives once, few, many or a size class.

CDR3 length	J gene	V gene	D gene	clone size	CDR3 DNA	CDR3 protein
14	TRBJ2-3	TRBV19	TRBD1	.	TGTGCCAGTAAGGACAGGGTAGGCACAGATACGCAGTATTTT	CASKDRVGTDTQYF
14	TRBJ2-5	TRBV25-1	.	.	TGTGCCAGCAGTGACGAGAGGGGCGGAGAGACCCAGTACTTC	CASSDERGGETQYF
15	TRBJ2-7	TRBV7-2	.	once	TGTGCCAGCAGCTCCCGACAGGCTGCAACCTACGAGCAGTACTTC	CASSSRQAATYEQYF
16	TRBJ1-2	TRBV30	TRBD1	.	TGTGCCTGGATCGCCTCCGGGACAGGGAGGAAGTATGGCTACACCTTC	CAWIASGTGRKYGYTF
16	TRBJ2-1	TRBV11-2	.	.	TGTGCCAGCAGCTGGGGATCTCCAGGGGTCTACAATGAGCAGTTCTTC	CASSWGSPGVYNEQFF
13	TRBJ2-7	TRBV19	.	.	TGTGCCAGTAGTATAGATCGAGGGTACGAGCAGTACTTC	CASSIDRGYEQYF
15	TRBJ2-7	TRBV11-3	.	few	TGTGCCAGCAGCTTAGTATACAGGGCGGAATACGAGCAGTACTTC	CASSLVYRAEYEQYF
14	TRBJ2-5	TRBV18	.	.	TGTGCCAGCTCACCTCTACAGGCCCAAGAGACCCAGTACTTC	CASSPLQAQETQYF
16	TRBJ2-5	TRBV19	TRBD1	.	TGTGCCAGTAGTACACCGGGACAGGGGCTTCAAGAGACCCAGTACTTC	CASSTPGQGLQETQYF
12	TRBJ2-5	TRBV29-1	TRBD1	.	TGCAGCGTCGACAGGGGCCAAGAGACCCAGTACTTC	CSVDRGQETQYF
13	TRBJ1-1	TRBV6-6	.	.	TGTGCCAGCAGTACGACAGTGAACACTGAAGCTTTCTTT	CASSTTVNTEAFF
15	TRBJ2-3	TRBV5-1	TRBD2	.	TGCGCCAGCAGCTTGGGAGCGGGGGGGCCAGATACGCAGTATTTT	CASSLGAGGPDTQYF
17	TRBJ2-6	TRBV27	TRBD1	.	TGTGCCAGCAGTCCCCGGACAGGTTCGGGTGGGGCCAACGTCCTGACTTTC	CASSPRTGSGGANVLTF
16	TRBJ1-6	TRBV10-2	.	.	TGCGCCAGCAGTGAGTCGGGCAGGGGCCATAATTCACCCCTCCACTTT	CASSESGRGHNSPLHF
16	TRBJ2-3	TRBV10-3	TRBD2	.	TGTGCCATCAGTGAAGGACTAGCGGGAAGCACAGATACGCAGTATTTT	CAISEGLAGSTDTQYF
14	TRBJ2-5	TRBV5-1	TRBD1	once	TGCGCCAGCAGCATAACCGGGACAGGGGGTACCCAGTACTTC	CASSITGTGGTQYF
12	TRBJ1-2	TRBV5-4	.	.	TGTGCCAGCAGCACCGGATGGGCTGGCTACACCTTC	CASSTGWAGYTF
15	TRBJ1-1	TRBV7-8	TRBD1	.	TGTGCCAGCAGCTTGGGGGACAGGGGGCTTACTGAAGCTTTCTTT	CASSLGDRGLTEAFF
15	TRBJ2-1	TRBV6-5	TRBD1	.	TGTGCCAGCAGAAACGACAGGGAAGGTTACAATGAGCAGTTCTTC	CASRNDREGYNEQFF
12	TRBJ2-3	TRBV5-1	.	.	TGCGCCAGCAGCTTTCCCCAGGATACGCAGTATTTT	CASSFPQDTQYF
13	TRBJ1-5	TRBV6-1	TRBD1	.	TGTGCCAGCAGCACAGGGGGCAATCAGCCCCAGCATTTT	CASSTGGNQPQHF
13	TRBJ2-7	TRBV11-3	TRBD1	.	TGTGCCAGCAGCCCGATGACAGGGAGCGAGCAGTACTTC	CASSPMTGSEQYF
17	TRBJ1-5	TRBV6-1	.	once	TGTGCCAGCAGTGAAAAGACAGGCCTTTATAGCAATCAGCCCCAGCATTTT	CASSEKTGLYSNQPQHF
14	TRBJ1-4	TRBV7-6	.	once	TGTGCCAGCAGCTCGACACCAACTAATGAAAAACTGTTTTTT	CASSSTPTNEKLFF
14	TRBJ2-7	TRBV18	.	.	TGTGCCAGCTCACCCGGACTGAGCTCCTACGAGCAGTACTTC	CASSPGLSSYEQYF
15	TRBJ2-1	TRBV6-1	.	.	TGTGCCAGCAGTGATTTTGGCAGGCAGTTTAATGAGCAGTTCTTC	CASSDFGRQFNEQFF
14	TRBJ1-5	TRBV7-2	TRBD1	.	TGTGCCAGCAGCCTAGGGACAGGGAACCAGCCCCAGCATTTT	CASSLGTGNQPQHF
13	TRBJ2-3	TRBV7-8	.	.	TGTGCCAGCAGCTTAGAAGGCGCAGATACGCAGTATTTT	CASSLEGADTQYF
15	TRBJ2-7	TRBV11-2	TRBD1	.	TGTGCCAGCAGCTTAGGGGCAGGGGGCTCCTACGAGCAGTACTTC	CASSLGAGGSYEQYF
12	TRBJ1-3	TRBV2	.	.	TGTGCCAGCAGAGGGGCTGGAAACACCATATATTTT	CASRGAGNTIYF